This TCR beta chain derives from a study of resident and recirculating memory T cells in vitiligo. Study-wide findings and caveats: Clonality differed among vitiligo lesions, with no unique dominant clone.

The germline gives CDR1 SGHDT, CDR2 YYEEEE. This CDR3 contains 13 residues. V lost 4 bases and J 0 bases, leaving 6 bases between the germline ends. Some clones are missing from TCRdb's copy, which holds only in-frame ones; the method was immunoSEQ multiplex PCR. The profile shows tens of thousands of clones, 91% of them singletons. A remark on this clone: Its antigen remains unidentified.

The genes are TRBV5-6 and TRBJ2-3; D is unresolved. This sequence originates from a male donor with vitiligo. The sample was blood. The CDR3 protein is CASSPPSTDTQYF. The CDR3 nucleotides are TGTGCCAGCAGCCCCCCTAGCACAGATACGCAGTATTTT.